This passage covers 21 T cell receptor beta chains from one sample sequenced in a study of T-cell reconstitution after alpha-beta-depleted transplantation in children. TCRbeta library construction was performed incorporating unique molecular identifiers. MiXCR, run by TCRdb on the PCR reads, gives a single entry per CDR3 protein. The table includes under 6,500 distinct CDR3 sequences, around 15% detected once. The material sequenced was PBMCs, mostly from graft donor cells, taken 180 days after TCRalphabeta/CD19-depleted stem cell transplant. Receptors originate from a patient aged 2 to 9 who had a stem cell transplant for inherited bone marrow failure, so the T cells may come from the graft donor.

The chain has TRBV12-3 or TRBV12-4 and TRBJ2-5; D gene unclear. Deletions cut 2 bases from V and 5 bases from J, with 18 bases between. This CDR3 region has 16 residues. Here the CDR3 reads CASSLRSPGPGETQYF. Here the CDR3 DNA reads TGTGCCAGCAGTTTACGATCCCCGGGCCCTGGGGAGACCCAGTACTTC.

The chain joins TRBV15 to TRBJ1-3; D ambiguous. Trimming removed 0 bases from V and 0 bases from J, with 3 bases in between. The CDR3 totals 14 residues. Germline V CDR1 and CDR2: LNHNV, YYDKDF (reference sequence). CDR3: CATSRDLSGNTIYF. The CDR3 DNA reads TGTGCCACCAGCAGAGATCTCTCTGGAAACACCATATATTTT.

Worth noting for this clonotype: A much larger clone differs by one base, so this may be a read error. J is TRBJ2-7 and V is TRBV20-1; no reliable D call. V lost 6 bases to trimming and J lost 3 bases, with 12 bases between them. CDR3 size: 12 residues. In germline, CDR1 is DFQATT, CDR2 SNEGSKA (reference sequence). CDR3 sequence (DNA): TGCAGTGCCCTAGGACCGATCTACGAGCAGTACTTC. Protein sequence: CSALGPIYEQYF.

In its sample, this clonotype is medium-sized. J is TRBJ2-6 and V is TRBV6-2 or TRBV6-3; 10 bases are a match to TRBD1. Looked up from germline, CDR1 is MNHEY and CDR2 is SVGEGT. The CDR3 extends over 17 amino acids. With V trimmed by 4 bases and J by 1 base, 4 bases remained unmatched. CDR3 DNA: TGTGCCAGCAGTTCTTGGGACAGGGGATCTGGGGCCAACGTCCTGACTTTC. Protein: CASSSWDRGSGANVLTF.

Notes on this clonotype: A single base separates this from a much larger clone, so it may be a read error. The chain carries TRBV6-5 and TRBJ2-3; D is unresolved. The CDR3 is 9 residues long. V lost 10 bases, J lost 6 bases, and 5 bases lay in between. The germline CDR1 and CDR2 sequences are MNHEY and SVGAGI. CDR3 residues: CATRDTQYF. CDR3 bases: TGTGCCACCCGGGATACGCAGTATTTT.

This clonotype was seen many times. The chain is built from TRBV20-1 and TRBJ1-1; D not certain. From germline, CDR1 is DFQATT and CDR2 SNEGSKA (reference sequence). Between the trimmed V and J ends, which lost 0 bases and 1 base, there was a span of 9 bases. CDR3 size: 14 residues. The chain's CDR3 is CSARDTWKNTEAFF. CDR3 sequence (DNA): TGCAGTGCTAGAGATACGTGGAAGAACACTGAAGCTTTCTTT.

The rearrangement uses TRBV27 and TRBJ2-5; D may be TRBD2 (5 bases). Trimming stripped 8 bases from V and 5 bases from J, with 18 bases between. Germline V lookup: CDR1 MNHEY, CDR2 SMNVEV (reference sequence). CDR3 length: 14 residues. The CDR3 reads CASLKLGNYETQYF. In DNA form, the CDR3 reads TGTGCCAGCTTAAAACTAGGAAATTACGAGACCCAGTACTTC.

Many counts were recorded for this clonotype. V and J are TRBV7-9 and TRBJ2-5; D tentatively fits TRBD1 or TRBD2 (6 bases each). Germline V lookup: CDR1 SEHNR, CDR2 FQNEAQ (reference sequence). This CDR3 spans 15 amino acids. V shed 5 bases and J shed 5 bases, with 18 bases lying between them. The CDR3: CASSPGLPGVETQYF. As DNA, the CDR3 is TGTGCCAGCAGCCCGGGACTCCCAGGGGTGGAGACCCAGTACTTC.

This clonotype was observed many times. CDR3: CASSYRQGLNTGELFF. CDR3 bases: TGTGCCAGCAGTTACCGTCAGGGCCTGAACACCGGGGAGCTGTTTTTT. The rearrangement links TRBV6-2 or TRBV6-3 to TRBJ2-2; tentatively, D is TRBD1 (5 bases). Germline CDR1 MNHEY, CDR2 SVGEGT. The CDR3 has 16 amino acids. Trimming removed 2 bases at V and 1 base at J, with 11 bases between.

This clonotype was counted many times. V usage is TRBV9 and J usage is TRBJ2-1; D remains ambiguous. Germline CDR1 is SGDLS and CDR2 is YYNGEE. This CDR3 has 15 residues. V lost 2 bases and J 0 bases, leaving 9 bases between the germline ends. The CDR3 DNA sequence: TGTGCCAGCAGCGTGACCCAGGTCTCCTACAATGAGCAGTTCTTC. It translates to CASSVTQVSYNEQFF. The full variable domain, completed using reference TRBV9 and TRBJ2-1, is DSGVTQTPKHLITATGQRVTLRCSPRSGDLSVYWYQQSLDQGLQFLIQYYNGEERAKGNILERFSAQQFPDLHSELNLSSLELGDSALYFCASSVTQVSYNEQFFGPGTRLTVL.

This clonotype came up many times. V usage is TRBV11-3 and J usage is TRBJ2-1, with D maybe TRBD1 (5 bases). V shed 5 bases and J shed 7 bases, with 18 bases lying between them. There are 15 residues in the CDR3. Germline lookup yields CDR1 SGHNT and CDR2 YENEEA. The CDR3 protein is CASSQGPTRVNEQFF. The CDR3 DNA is TGTGCCAGCAGCCAGGGTCCAACCCGTGTGAATGAGCAGTTCTTC.

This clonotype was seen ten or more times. CDR3 coding DNA: TGCGCCAGCAGCAAAGGACTAGCGGGAGTGCGAGTGGGCGGGGAGCTGTTTTTT. It translates to CASSKGLAGVRVGGELFF. The chain couples TRBV5-1 to TRBJ2-2; TRBD2 matches 13 bases. In germline, CDR1 is SGHRS, CDR2 YFSETQ. The V gene end was trimmed by 4 bases and the J gene end by 7 bases; junction bases not matched to a gene: 13. The CDR3 runs to 18 residues.

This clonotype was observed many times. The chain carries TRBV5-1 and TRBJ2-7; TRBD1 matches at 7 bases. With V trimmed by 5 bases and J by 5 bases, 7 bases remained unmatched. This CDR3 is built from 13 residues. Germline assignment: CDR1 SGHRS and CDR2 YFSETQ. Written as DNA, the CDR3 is TGCGCCAGCAGGGAGACAGGGTCCCACGAGCAGTACTTC. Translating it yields CASRETGSHEQYF. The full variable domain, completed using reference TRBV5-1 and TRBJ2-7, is KAGVTQTPRYLIKTRGQQVTLSCSPISGHRSVSWYQQTPGQGLQFLFEYFSETQRNKGNFPGRFSGRQFSNSRSEMNVSTLELGDSALYLCASRETGSHEQYFGPGTRLTVT.

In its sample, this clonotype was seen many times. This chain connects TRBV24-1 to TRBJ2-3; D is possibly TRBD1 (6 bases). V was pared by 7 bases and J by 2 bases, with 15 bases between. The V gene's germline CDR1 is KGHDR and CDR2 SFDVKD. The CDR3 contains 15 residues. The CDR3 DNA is TGTGCCACCAGCCCGGGACAACTCCTCACAGATACGCAGTATTTT. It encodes CATSPGQLLTDTQYF.

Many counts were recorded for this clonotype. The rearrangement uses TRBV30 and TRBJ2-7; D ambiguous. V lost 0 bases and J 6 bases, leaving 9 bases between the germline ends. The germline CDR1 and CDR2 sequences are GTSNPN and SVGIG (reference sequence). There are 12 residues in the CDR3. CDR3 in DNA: TGTGCCTGGAGTGTTGTGGAGATCGAGCAGTACTTC. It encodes CAWSVVEIEQYF.

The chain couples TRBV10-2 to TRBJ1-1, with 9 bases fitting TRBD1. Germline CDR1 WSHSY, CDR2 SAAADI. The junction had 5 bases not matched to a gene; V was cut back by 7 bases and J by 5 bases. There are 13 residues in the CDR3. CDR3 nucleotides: TGCGCCAGCACCCACAGGGGGCGGACTGAAGCTTTCTTT. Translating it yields CASTHRGRTEAFF.

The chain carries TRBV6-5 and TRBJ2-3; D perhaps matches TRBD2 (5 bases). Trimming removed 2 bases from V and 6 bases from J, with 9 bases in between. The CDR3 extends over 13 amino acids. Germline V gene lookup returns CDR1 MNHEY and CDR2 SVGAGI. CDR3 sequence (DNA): TGTGCCAGCAGTTACGACTACGTCGATACGCAGTATTTT. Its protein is CASSYDYVDTQYF.

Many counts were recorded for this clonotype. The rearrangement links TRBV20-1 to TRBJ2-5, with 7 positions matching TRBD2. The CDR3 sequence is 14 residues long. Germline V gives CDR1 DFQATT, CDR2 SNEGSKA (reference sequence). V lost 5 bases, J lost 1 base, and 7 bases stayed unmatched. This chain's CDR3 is CSAWGGLGQETQYF. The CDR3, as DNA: TGCAGTGCTTGGGGAGGGTTGGGCCAAGAGACCCAGTACTTC.

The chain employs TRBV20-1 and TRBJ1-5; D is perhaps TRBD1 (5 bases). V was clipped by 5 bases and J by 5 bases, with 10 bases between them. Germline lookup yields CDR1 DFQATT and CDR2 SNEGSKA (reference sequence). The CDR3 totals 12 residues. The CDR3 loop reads CSAGQGDQPQHF. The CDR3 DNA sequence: TGCAGTGCTGGGCAGGGAGATCAGCCCCAGCATTTT.

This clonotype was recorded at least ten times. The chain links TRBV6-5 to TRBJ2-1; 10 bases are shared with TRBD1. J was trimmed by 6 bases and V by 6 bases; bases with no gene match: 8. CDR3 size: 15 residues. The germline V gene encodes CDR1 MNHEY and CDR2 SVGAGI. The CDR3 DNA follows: TGTGCCAGCAGCCGCGGGACAGGGGTCTTCAATGAGCAGTTCTTC. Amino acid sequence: CASSRGTGVFNEQFF.

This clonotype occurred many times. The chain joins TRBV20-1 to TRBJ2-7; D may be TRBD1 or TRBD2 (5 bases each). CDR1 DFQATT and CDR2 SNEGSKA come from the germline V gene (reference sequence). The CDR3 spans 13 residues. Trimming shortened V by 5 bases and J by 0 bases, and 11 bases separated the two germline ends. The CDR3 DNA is TGCAGTGCTCGGGGCTATAGCTCCTACGAGCAGTACTTC. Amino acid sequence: CSARGYSSYEQYF.